Reported below is one T cell receptor (beta chain). A much bigger clone sits one base away, suggesting this may be a read error. Trimming shortened V by 3 bases and J by 4 bases, and 10 bases separated the two germline ends. The CDR3 length is 13 residues. Germline V gene sequence: CDR1 SGHRS, CDR2 YFSETQ. One entry per CDR3 protein, called by TCRdb with MiXCR from the 5' RACE reads. Among some 41,000 distinct CDR3 sequences listed, around 6.5% were seen once. This sample was taken from a study of spatial heterogeneity in lung cancer. The time point: sample taken at primary tumor resection. Sequencing was performed on whole RNA extracted from tumor and nontumor lung tissue, or from frozen PBMC, and the material was left unsorted.

The material sequenced was PBMCs, taken at surgery. This chain links TRBV5-1 with TRBJ1-2; D unclear. This TCR derives from a female donor with early-stage non-small cell lung cancer. The CDR3 here is CASSSEAGYGYTF. In DNA form, the CDR3 reads TGCGCCAGCAGCTCGGAGGCAGGCTATGGCTACACCTTC.